A selection of T cell receptor beta chains follows, all from one sample in a study of blood T cells in healthy people across ages. TCRdb used MiXCR to reprocess the 5' RACE reads, holding one entry per CDR3 protein. The sample has some 1.7 million distinct CDR3 sequences; 28% are singletons. The material sequenced was blood. The receptors come from a woman younger than 45 in good health. Both conserved end residues are part of each CDR3. Fields, in order: clone size, D gene, V gene, J gene, CDR3 protein, CDR3 DNA. The D gene is left open where the match is weak. Clone size is stated in some rows and not others, as once, few, many or a class when expanded.

abundance: .
d_gene: TRBD1
v_gene: TRBV6-1
j_gene: TRBJ1-2
CDR3aa: CASSQGQGGANYGYTF
CDR3nt: TGTGCCAGCAGCCAGGGACAGGGGGGAGCTAACTATGGCTACACCTTC

abundance: few
d_gene: TRBD2
v_gene: TRBV7-6
j_gene: TRBJ2-3
CDR3aa: CASSLTAGGSSSTDTQYF
CDR3nt: TGTGCCAGCAGCTTAACCGCGGGGGGGTCTTCAAGCACAGATACGCAGTATTTT

abundance: few
d_gene: .
v_gene: TRBV29-1
j_gene: TRBJ1-2
CDR3aa: CSVGDLRYGYTF
CDR3nt: TGCAGCGTTGGGGACCTACGCTATGGCTACACCTTC

abundance: many
d_gene: .
v_gene: TRBV29-1
j_gene: TRBJ2-5
CDR3aa: CSAIPRGGRETQYF
CDR3nt: TGCAGCGCCATCCCCCGAGGGGGGAGAGAGACCCAGTACTTC

abundance: few
d_gene: TRBD2
v_gene: TRBV4-3
j_gene: TRBJ2-3
CDR3aa: CASSQGGGNTDTQYF
CDR3nt: TGCGCCAGCAGCCAAGGGGGAGGGAACACAGATACGCAGTATTTT

abundance: few
d_gene: TRBD2
v_gene: TRBV6-1
j_gene: TRBJ2-3
CDR3aa: CASRRLGLAGGPSTDTQYF
CDR3nt: TGTGCCAGCAGACGCCTGGGACTAGCGGGAGGGCCATCCACAGATACGCAGTATTTT

abundance: .
d_gene: TRBD1
v_gene: TRBV5-1
j_gene: TRBJ2-4
CDR3aa: CASSLMSGGRLEQYF
CDR3nt: TGCGCCAGCAGCTTGATGTCAGGGGGCCGGTTGGAGCAGTACTTC

abundance: few
d_gene: .
v_gene: TRBV30
j_gene: TRBJ1-2
CDR3aa: CAWSGEMTNYGYTF
CDR3nt: TGTGCCTGGAGCGGGGAGATGACTAACTATGGCTACACCTTC

abundance: few
d_gene: .
v_gene: TRBV20-1
j_gene: TRBJ2-1
CDR3aa: CSALTGYNEQFF
CDR3nt: TGCAGTGCTCTGACTGGATACAATGAGCAGTTCTTC

abundance: few
d_gene: .
v_gene: TRBV4-1
j_gene: TRBJ1-5
CDR3aa: CASSQEKPRSLNQPQHF
CDR3nt: TGCGCCAGCAGCCAGGAAAAACCAAGGTCACTTAATCAGCCCCAGCATTTT

abundance: many
d_gene: .
v_gene: TRBV4-1
j_gene: TRBJ2-4
CDR3aa: CASSQRAGTENTQYF
CDR3nt: TGCGCCAGCAGCCAACGGGCGGGCACAGAAAACACTCAGTACTTC

abundance: once
d_gene: .
v_gene: TRBV4-3
j_gene: TRBJ2-3
CDR3aa: CVSSLQDGVDTQYF
CDR3nt: TGCGTCAGCAGCCTCCAGGACGGCGTAGATACGCAGTATTTT

abundance: few
d_gene: .
v_gene: TRBV6-2/TRBV6-3
j_gene: TRBJ2-1
CDR3aa: CASSSKAGGVWNEQFF
CDR3nt: TGTGCCAGCAGTTCCAAGGCAGGGGGGGTTTGGAATGAGCAGTTCTTC

abundance: few
d_gene: TRBD1
v_gene: TRBV7-2
j_gene: TRBJ2-1
CDR3aa: CASTTSRGLGDEQFF
CDR3nt: TGTGCCAGCACTACGTCCAGGGGGCTAGGCGATGAGCAGTTCTTC

abundance: many
d_gene: TRBD1
v_gene: TRBV28
j_gene: TRBJ2-5
CDR3aa: CASSRPGTGGETQYF
CDR3nt: TGTGCCAGCAGTCGTCCCGGGACAGGGGGTGAGACCCAGTACTTC

abundance: many
d_gene: .
v_gene: TRBV12-3/TRBV12-4
j_gene: TRBJ2-5
CDR3aa: CASSRGQGQETQYF
CDR3nt: TGTGCCAGCAGTAGGGGCCAAGGACAAGAGACCCAGTACTTC

abundance: few
d_gene: TRBD2
v_gene: TRBV14
j_gene: TRBJ2-6
CDR3aa: CASSPRGGGGFGANVLTF
CDR3nt: TGTGCCAGCAGCCCCCGCGGGGGGGGCGGCTTTGGGGCCAACGTCCTGACTTTC

abundance: .
d_gene: TRBD2
v_gene: TRBV7-4
j_gene: TRBJ2-1
CDR3aa: CASSPCPSGPSYNGQFF
CDR3nt: TGTGCCAGCAGCCCCTGTCCTAGCGGCCCCTCCTACAATGGGCAGTTCTTC

abundance: .
d_gene: .
v_gene: TRBV2
j_gene: TRBJ2-7
CDR3aa: CASSGGGVTYEQYF
CDR3nt: TGTGCCAGCAGTGGAGGAGGCGTCACCTACGAGCAGTACTTC

abundance: few
d_gene: TRBD1
v_gene: TRBV27
j_gene: TRBJ1-1
CDR3aa: CASSLTGGEDTEAFF
CDR3nt: TGTGCCAGCAGTTTAACAGGGGGCGAGGACACTGAAGCTTTCTTT

abundance: .
d_gene: TRBD1
v_gene: TRBV28
j_gene: TRBJ2-7
CDR3aa: CASSSVRDSSRQYF
CDR3nt: TGTGCCAGCAGTTCCGTTCGGGACAGTTCAAGGCAGTACTTC

abundance: few
d_gene: .
v_gene: TRBV3-1
j_gene: TRBJ2-5
CDR3aa: CASSSRTDLAEETQYF
CDR3nt: TGTGCCAGCAGCTCCCGGACAGATTTAGCCGAAGAGACCCAGTACTTC

abundance: .
d_gene: .
v_gene: TRBV14
j_gene: TRBJ2-7
CDR3aa: CASSQVRGDEQYF
CDR3nt: TGTGCCAGCAGCCAAGTGCGAGGGGACGAGCAGTACTTC

abundance: many
d_gene: .
v_gene: TRBV27
j_gene: TRBJ1-2
CDR3aa: CASSPTEGAGYTF
CDR3nt: TGTGCCAGCAGTCCCACGGAAGGGGCGGGCTACACCTTC

abundance: .
d_gene: .
v_gene: TRBV5-1
j_gene: TRBJ1-2
CDR3aa: CASSLGPPGDSYTF
CDR3nt: TGCGCCAGCAGCTTGGGGCCACCTGGAGATAGCTACACCTTC

abundance: .
d_gene: .
v_gene: TRBV12-3/TRBV12-4
j_gene: TRBJ1-2
CDR3aa: CASRTGPGYTF
CDR3nt: TGTGCCAGCAGGACAGGTCCTGGCTACACCTTC

abundance: few
d_gene: TRBD2
v_gene: TRBV6-5
j_gene: TRBJ2-7
CDR3aa: CASSPAAGEFYEQYF
CDR3nt: TGTGCCAGCAGCCCGGCAGCGGGAGAGTTCTACGAGCAGTACTTC

abundance: few
d_gene: .
v_gene: TRBV20-1
j_gene: TRBJ1-5
CDR3aa: CSARSPSGPNQPQHF
CDR3nt: TGCAGTGCTAGGTCCCCATCAGGCCCCAATCAGCCCCAGCATTTT

abundance: few
d_gene: TRBD2
v_gene: TRBV7-6
j_gene: TRBJ2-7
CDR3aa: CASSSNSGPSYEQYF
CDR3nt: TGTGCCAGCAGCTCCAATAGCGGGCCCTCCTACGAGCAGTACTTC

abundance: once
d_gene: .
v_gene: TRBV5-1
j_gene: TRBJ2-3
CDR3aa: CASSLAISALTDTQYF
CDR3nt: TGCGCCAGCAGCTTGGCCATCTCTGCCCTGACAGATACGCAGTATTTT

abundance: few
d_gene: .
v_gene: TRBV5-1
j_gene: TRBJ1-2
CDR3aa: CASSLELPGVQYGGYTF
CDR3nt: TGCGCCAGCAGCTTGGAGCTCCCAGGGGTACAATACGGTGGCTACACCTTC

abundance: many
d_gene: .
v_gene: TRBV11-2
j_gene: TRBJ1-5
CDR3aa: CASSLVAGDQPQHF
CDR3nt: TGTGCCAGCAGCTTAGTGGCAGGGGATCAGCCCCAGCATTTT

abundance: .
d_gene: .
v_gene: TRBV12-3/TRBV12-4
j_gene: TRBJ2-2
CDR3aa: CASRRGTPNTGELFF
CDR3nt: TGTGCCAGCAGACGTGGGACACCGAACACCGGGGAGCTGTTTTTT

abundance: .
d_gene: .
v_gene: TRBV18
j_gene: TRBJ2-1
CDR3aa: CASSVESQGIGQFF
CDR3nt: TGTGCCAGCTCCGTCGAATCGCAAGGGATAGGGCAGTTCTTC

abundance: few
d_gene: TRBD2
v_gene: TRBV2
j_gene: TRBJ2-1
CDR3aa: CADRTSGSSYNEQFF
CDR3nt: TGTGCGGACAGGACTAGCGGGAGCTCCTACAATGAGCAGTTCTTC

abundance: .
d_gene: .
v_gene: TRBV2
j_gene: TRBJ2-5
CDR3aa: CASRDHQETQYF
CDR3nt: TGTGCCAGCAGAGATCACCAAGAGACCCAGTACTTC

abundance: .
d_gene: .
v_gene: TRBV2
j_gene: TRBJ1-1
CDR3aa: CASRLVGIAEAFF
CDR3nt: TGTGCCAGCAGATTAGTGGGCATAGCTGAAGCTTTCTTT

abundance: once
d_gene: .
v_gene: TRBV20-1
j_gene: TRBJ1-1
CDR3aa: CSAPSAEGAGDTETFF
CDR3nt: TGCAGTGCACCATCCGCTGAGGGCGCGGGGGACACTGAAACTTTCTTT

abundance: .
d_gene: .
v_gene: TRBV20-1
j_gene: TRBJ2-7
CDR3aa: CSARGGQTRTYEQYF
CDR3nt: TGCAGTGCTAGAGGTGGACAGACCCGGACCTACGAGCAGTACTTC

abundance: many
d_gene: .
v_gene: TRBV29-1
j_gene: TRBJ2-7
CDR3aa: CSVDGTGGLEQYF
CDR3nt: TGCAGCGTTGATGGAACAGGAGGTCTCGAGCAGTACTTC

abundance: many
d_gene: .
v_gene: TRBV7-2
j_gene: TRBJ2-4
CDR3aa: CASSLVTQVQYF
CDR3nt: TGTGCCAGCAGCTTAGTCACGCAGGTTCAGTACTTC

abundance: few
d_gene: TRBD1
v_gene: TRBV5-1
j_gene: TRBJ2-2
CDR3aa: CASSQQGNPGELFF
CDR3nt: TGCGCCAGCAGCCAACAGGGGAATCCCGGGGAGCTGTTTTTT

abundance: .
d_gene: .
v_gene: TRBV6-8
j_gene: TRBJ2-4
CDR3aa: CASSYSHTWKDTKNIQYF
CDR3nt: TGTGCCAGCAGTTACTCCCACACCTGGAAGGATACCAAAAACATTCAGTACTTC

abundance: few
d_gene: TRBD2
v_gene: TRBV7-2
j_gene: TRBJ2-1
CDR3aa: CASSLAGGGGPYNEQFF
CDR3nt: TGTGCCAGCAGCTTAGCGGGGGGCGGGGGGCCTTACAATGAGCAGTTCTTC

abundance: few
d_gene: .
v_gene: TRBV5-1
j_gene: TRBJ2-1
CDR3aa: CASSPSWGGVMEQFF
CDR3nt: TGCGCCAGCAGCCCTTCCTGGGGCGGGGTGATGGAGCAGTTCTTC

abundance: few
d_gene: .
v_gene: TRBV20-1
j_gene: TRBJ1-2
CDR3aa: CSAREGSQSYYGYTF
CDR3nt: TGCAGTGCTAGAGAAGGTTCGCAGAGTTACTATGGCTACACCTTC

abundance: .
d_gene: TRBD2
v_gene: TRBV6-2/TRBV6-3
j_gene: TRBJ2-7
CDR3aa: CASSPQRGYEQYF
CDR3nt: TGTGCCAGCAGTCCCCAGCGGGGCTACGAGCAGTACTTC

abundance: few
d_gene: .
v_gene: TRBV20-1
j_gene: TRBJ2-5
CDR3aa: CSAKTGETQETQYF
CDR3nt: TGCAGTGCTAAGACCGGGGAGACCCAAGAGACCCAGTACTTC

abundance: .
d_gene: .
v_gene: TRBV7-6
j_gene: TRBJ2-7
CDR3aa: CASSQGQSLYNEQYF
CDR3nt: TGTGCCAGCAGCCAAGGACAGTCGCTCTACAATGAGCAGTACTTC

abundance: .
d_gene: .
v_gene: TRBV20-1
j_gene: TRBJ1-1
CDR3aa: CSAGMDSNPNPDTEAFF
CDR3nt: TGCAGTGCTGGGATGGACTCGAACCCCAACCCGGACACTGAAGCTTTCTTT